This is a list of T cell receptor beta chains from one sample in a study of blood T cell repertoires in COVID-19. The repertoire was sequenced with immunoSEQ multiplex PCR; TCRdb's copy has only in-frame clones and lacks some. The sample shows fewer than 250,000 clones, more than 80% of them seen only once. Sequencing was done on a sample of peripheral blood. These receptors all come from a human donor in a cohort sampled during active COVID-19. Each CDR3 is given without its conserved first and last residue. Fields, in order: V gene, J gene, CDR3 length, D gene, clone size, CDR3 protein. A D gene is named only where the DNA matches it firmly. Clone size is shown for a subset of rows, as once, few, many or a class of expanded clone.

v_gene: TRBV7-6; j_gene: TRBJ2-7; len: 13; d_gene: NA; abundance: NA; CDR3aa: ASSLILRDPYEQY
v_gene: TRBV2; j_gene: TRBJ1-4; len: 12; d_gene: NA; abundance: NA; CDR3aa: ASTTGPYNEKLF
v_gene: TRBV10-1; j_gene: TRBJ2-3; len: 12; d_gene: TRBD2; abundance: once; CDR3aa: ASSSGGASDTQY
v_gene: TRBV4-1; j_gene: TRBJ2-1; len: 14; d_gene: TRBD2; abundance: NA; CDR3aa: ASTPVAGNSYNEQF
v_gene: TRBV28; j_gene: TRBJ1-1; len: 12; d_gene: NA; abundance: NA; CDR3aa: ASSFYQGGTEAF
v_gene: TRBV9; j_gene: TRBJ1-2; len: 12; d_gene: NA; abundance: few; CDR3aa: ASSPVAGERGYT
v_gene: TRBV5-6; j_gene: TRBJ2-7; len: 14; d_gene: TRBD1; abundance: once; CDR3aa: ASSPTYRTGASEQY
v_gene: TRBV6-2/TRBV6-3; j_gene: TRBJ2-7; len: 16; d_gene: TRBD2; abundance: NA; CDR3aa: ASSYSPSGGSSSYEQY
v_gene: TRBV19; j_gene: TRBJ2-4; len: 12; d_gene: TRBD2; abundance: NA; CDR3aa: ASSRRLAGNIQY
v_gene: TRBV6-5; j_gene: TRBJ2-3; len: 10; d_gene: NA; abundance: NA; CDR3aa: ASTVQGFTQY
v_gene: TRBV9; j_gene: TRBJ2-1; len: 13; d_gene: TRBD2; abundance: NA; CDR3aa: ASSVGGGSYNEQF
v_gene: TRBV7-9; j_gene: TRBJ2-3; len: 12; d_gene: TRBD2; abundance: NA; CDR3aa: ASSPSGGADTQY
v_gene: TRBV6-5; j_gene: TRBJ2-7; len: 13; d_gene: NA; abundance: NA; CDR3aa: ASILGTLPAYEQY
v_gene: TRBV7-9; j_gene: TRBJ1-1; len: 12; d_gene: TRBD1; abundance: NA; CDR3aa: ASTPGQGVTEAF